One and the same sample provided the 20 T cell receptor beta chains below, sequenced in a study of CD8+ T cells in alopecia areata. Reverse transcription of extracted RNA yielded cDNA, which provided the sequencing template. Measured with immunoSEQ multiplex PCR; TCRdb has only the in-frame clones, and not every one. Among roughly 120,000 clones, around two fifths were seen once, and the ten largest hold approximately 2.8%. Sequenced sample: CD4+ T cells sorted from blood. The receptors originated from a human donor with alopecia areata.

This clone was detected only a few times. The chain is built from TRBV7-2 and TRBJ2-6; possible D gene TRBD1, 5 bases. V gave up 4 bases and J gave up 1 base, with 8 bases separating them. The CDR3 has 15 residues. Germline V CDR1 and CDR2: SGHTA, FQGNSA. The CDR3: CASSSTASGANVLTF. CDR3 in DNA: TGTGCCAGCAGCTCGACAGCGTCTGGGGCCAACGTCCTGACTTTC.

The table lists this clone with a few counts. This chain connects TRBV7-2 to TRBJ2-1; D may be TRBD1 (5 bases). The CDR3 loop spans 13 amino acids. Trimming cost V 2 bases and J 6 bases, with 8 bases left between them. The V gene's germline CDR1 is SGHTA and CDR2 FQGNSA. DNA of the CDR3: TGTGCCAGCAGCTTACGGCAGGGCAATGAGCAGTTCTTC. This encodes CASSLRQGNEQFF.

In DNA, the CDR3 is TGCGCCAGCAGCCAAGATCTTACGGGGCAGACCCAGTACTTC. Protein: CASSQDLTGQTQYF. The chain carries TRBV4-3 and TRBJ2-5; tentatively, D is TRBD1 or TRBD2 (5 bases each). This CDR3 region has 14 residues. Germline V gives CDR1 LGHNA, CDR2 YSLEER. The V end was cut by 0 bases, the J end by 6 bases, with 11 bases between.

V is TRBV5-1 and J is TRBJ1-6; TRBD1 matches 7 bases. V lost 0 bases and J lost 9; bases outside the gene matches: 6. Germline V gives CDR1 SGHRS, CDR2 YFSETQ. The CDR3 has 15 residues. CDR3 sequence: CASSLDTGDTSPLHF. CDR3 bases: TGCGCCAGCAGCTTGGACACAGGGGACACTTCACCCCTCCACTTT. The complete variable domain, with remaining parts taken from reference TRBV5-1 and TRBJ1-6, reads KAGVTQTPRYLIKTRGQQVTLSCSPISGHRSVSWYQQTPGQGLQFLFEYFSETQRNKGNFPGRFSGRQFSNSRSEMNVSTLELGDSALYLCASSLDTGDTSPLHFGNGTRLTVT.

The CDR3 DNA follows: TGTGCCAGCAGTTACTTGACAGGATACAATGAGCAGTTCTTC. The encoded protein is CASSYLTGYNEQFF. V usage is TRBV6-6 and J usage is TRBJ2-1; D is possibly TRBD1 (6 bases). The germline V and J ends were trimmed by 1 base and 4 bases, with 8 bases remaining between them. Germline V gives CDR1 MNHNY, CDR2 SVGAGI (reference sequence). The CDR3 contains 14 residues.

This clone was seen only a few times. J is TRBJ2-5 and V is TRBV6-5, with TRBD2 as a possible D gene (6 bases). The CDR3 is made up of 14 amino acids. From germline, CDR1 is MNHEY and CDR2 SVGAGI. V was trimmed by 6 bases and J by 7 bases, leaving 18 bases between them. This CDR3 is CASSLGTSGRTQYF. The CDR3 DNA sequence: TGTGCCAGCAGCCTTGGGACCTCCGGGAGGACCCAGTACTTC.

The V call is TRBV6-5, the J call TRBJ2-1, with 9 nucleotides matching TRBD1. Losses at the gene ends were 2 bases for V and 8 bases for J; bases not matched to a gene: 4. Germline CDR1 and CDR2: MNHEY and SVGAGI. The CDR3 totals 14 residues. CDR3 DNA: TGTGCCAGCAGTTACGGGACAGGGTACTATGAGCAGTTCTTC. Translation: CASSYGTGYYEQFF.

V is TRBV4-3 and J is TRBJ1-5; the D is unclear. V shed 1 base and J shed 9 bases, with 13 bases lying between them. The CDR3 runs to 14 residues. Germline CDR1 is LGHNA and CDR2 is YSLEER. Written as DNA, the CDR3 is TGCGCCAGCAGCCAAGGCCTTCCGGCAGCGCCCCAGCATTTT. It specifies CASSQGLPAAPQHF.

This chain joins TRBV7-2 and TRBJ2-1; the D is unclear. Germline CDR1 is SGHTA and CDR2 is FQGNSA. V dropped 1 base and J dropped 3 bases, with 7 bases sitting between them. The CDR3 consists of 14 residues. CDR3 coding DNA: TGTGCCAGCAGCTTAGGTTGGAGCTACAATGAGCAGTTCTTC. Residues: CASSLGWSYNEQFF. Looking up the rest from reference TRBV7-2 and TRBJ2-1 gives the full variable domain: GAGVSQSPSNKVTEKGKDVELRCDPISGHTALYWYRQSLGQGLEFLIYFQGNSAPDKSGLPSDRFSAERTGGSVSTLTIQRTQQEDSAVYLCASSLGWSYNEQFFGPGTRLTVL.

The chain has TRBV30 and TRBJ2-2; D assignment may be TRBD1 or TRBD2 (7 bases each). Trimming shortened V by 3 bases and J by 3 bases, and 14 bases separated the two germline ends. Germline CDR1 reads GTSNPN; CDR2 reads SVGIG (reference sequence). The CDR3 runs 15 residues. The CDR3 region has the DNA TGTGCCTGGAGGGGAGGGGACAGAGACACCGGGGAGCTGTTTTTT. This translates into CAWRGGDRDTGELFF.

This clone occurred a few times. This chain connects TRBV29-1 to TRBJ2-3, with D perhaps assigned TRBD1 or TRBD2 (5 bases each). The CDR3 totals 14 residues. Germline-derived CDR1 and CDR2 are SQVTM and ANQGSEA. V shed 6 bases and J shed 0 bases, with 13 bases lying between them. CDR3 bases: TGCAGCGTCCTGTGGGGGAGTAGCACAGATACGCAGTATTTT. Translated: CSVLWGSSTDTQYF.

The chain uses TRBV4-2 and TRBJ2-3; no clear D. The germline CDR1 and CDR2 sequences are LGHNA and YNFKEQ. V was clipped by 4 bases and J by 3 bases, with 14 bases between them. The CDR3 has 15 residues. In nucleotides, the CDR3 is TGTGCCAGCAGCCGGTTTTGGACGGAAACAGATACGCAGTATTTT. Its protein is CASSRFWTETDTQYF.

This rearrangement joins TRBV5-1 to TRBJ2-6; no firm D call. CDR3 size: 17 residues. The germline CDR1 and CDR2 sequences are SGHRS and YFSETQ. Trimming removed 1 base from V and 0 bases from J, with 11 bases in between. For the CDR3, the DNA is TGCGCCAGCAGCTTGTGGAGTAGGAGCTCTGGGGCCAACGTCCTGACTTTC. Translating it yields CASSLWSRSSGANVLTF.

The CDR3 sequence: CASSYWTSGYEQYF. The CDR3 DNA follows: TGTGCCAGCAGTTACTGGACTAGCGGTTACGAGCAGTACTTC. The chain links TRBV6-5 to TRBJ2-7; 10 nucleotides align to TRBD2. The germline V gene has CDR1 MNHEY and CDR2 SVGAGI. V gave up 1 base and J gave up 4 bases; unmatched junction bases: 1. CDR3 length equals 14 residues.

The rearrangement joins TRBV28 to TRBJ2-5, with TRBD1 matching 10 bases. The germline V gene has CDR1 MDHEN and CDR2 SYDVKM. V shed 7 bases and J 6 bases; nucleotides not matched to a gene: 8. This CDR3 is built from 14 residues. The CDR3 sequence: CASTLQGQGKTQYF. The CDR3 nucleotides read TGTGCCAGCACCCTGCAGGGACAGGGGAAGACCCAGTACTTC.

The count of this clone is one. J is TRBJ1-6 and V is TRBV2; 7 bases fit TRBD1. The CDR3 length is 14 residues. Germline V gene lookup returns CDR1 SNHLY and CDR2 FYNNEI. The V segment lost 4 bases and the J segment 5 bases; nucleotides outside the gene matches: 2. The CDR3 loop reads CASSVGTDNSPLHF. CDR3 DNA: TGTGCCAGCAGTGTTGGGACAGATAATTCACCCCTCCACTTT.

The chain combines TRBV4-1 with TRBJ2-7, with 7 bases that match TRBD1. Germline lookup yields CDR1 MGHRA and CDR2 YSYEKL. Trimming took 1 base from V and 3 from J; bases not matched to a gene: 9. The length of the CDR3 is 16 residues. The CDR3 sequence is CASSQVEGQPLYEQYF. The DNA of the CDR3 is TGCGCCAGCAGCCAAGTCGAGGGACAGCCCCTCTACGAGCAGTACTTC.

The genes are TRBV5-1 and TRBJ2-1, with TRBD2 identical over 8 bases. This CDR3 is 16 amino acids long. Germline V gene sequence: CDR1 SGHRS, CDR2 YFSETQ. The junction had 9 bases not matched to a gene; V was cut back by 2 bases and J by 5 bases. CDR3 protein: CASSFGGRLGNNEQFF. CDR3 DNA sequence: TGCGCCAGCAGCTTCGGCGGGAGGTTAGGAAACAATGAGCAGTTCTTC.

The V gene is TRBV29-1, the J gene TRBJ1-5; D might be TRBD1 (5 bases). There are 13 residues in the CDR3. CDR1 is SQVTM and CDR2 is ANQGSEA in the germline V gene. The V end was cut by 3 bases, the J end by 2 bases, with 8 bases between. The CDR3 sequence is CSVEGDRNQPQHF. The CDR3 region has the DNA TGCAGCGTTGAGGGGGATCGCAATCAGCCCCAGCATTTT.

This clone was seen a handful of times. V usage is TRBV14 and J usage is TRBJ2-3; tentative D call: TRBD1 (6 bases). Trimming removed 2 bases at V and 8 bases at J, with 11 bases between. Germline V gives CDR1 SGHDN, CDR2 FVKESK. This CDR3 spans 13 amino acids. The CDR3 loop reads CASSQFRGTTQYF. DNA of the CDR3: TGTGCCAGCAGCCAATTCAGGGGAACTACGCAGTATTTT.